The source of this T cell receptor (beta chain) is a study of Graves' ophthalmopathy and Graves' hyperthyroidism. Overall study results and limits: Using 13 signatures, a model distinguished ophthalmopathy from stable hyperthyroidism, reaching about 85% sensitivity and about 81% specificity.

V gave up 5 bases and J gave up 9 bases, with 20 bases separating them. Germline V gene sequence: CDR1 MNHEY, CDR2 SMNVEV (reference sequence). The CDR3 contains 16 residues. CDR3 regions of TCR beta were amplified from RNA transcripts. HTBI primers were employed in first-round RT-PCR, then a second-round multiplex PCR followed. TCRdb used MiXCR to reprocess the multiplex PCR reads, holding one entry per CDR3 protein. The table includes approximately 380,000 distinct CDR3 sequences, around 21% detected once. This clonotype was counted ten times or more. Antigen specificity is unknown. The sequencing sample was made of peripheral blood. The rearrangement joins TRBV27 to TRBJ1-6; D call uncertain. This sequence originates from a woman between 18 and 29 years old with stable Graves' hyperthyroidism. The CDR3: CASSPLLTERGSPLHF. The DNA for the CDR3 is TGTGCCAGCAGTCCTCTCCTCACGGAACGGGGTTCACCCCTCCACTTT.